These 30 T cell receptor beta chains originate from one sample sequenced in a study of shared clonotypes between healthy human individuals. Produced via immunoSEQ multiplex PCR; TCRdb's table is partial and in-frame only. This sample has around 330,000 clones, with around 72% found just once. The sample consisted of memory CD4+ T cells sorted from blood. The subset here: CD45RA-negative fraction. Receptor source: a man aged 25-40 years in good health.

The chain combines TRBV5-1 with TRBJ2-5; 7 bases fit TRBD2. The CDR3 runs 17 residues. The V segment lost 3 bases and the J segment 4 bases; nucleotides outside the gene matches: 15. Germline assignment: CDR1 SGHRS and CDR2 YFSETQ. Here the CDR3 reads CASSSGDLAGVPETQYF. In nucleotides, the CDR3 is TGCGCCAGCAGCTCTGGAGACTTGGCGGGAGTACCAGAGACCCAGTACTTC.

DNA for the CDR3: TGCGCCAGCACCCTAAAGGGGACCCCTGAGCAGTTCTTC. Translating it yields CASTLKGTPEQFF. The genes are TRBV10-1 and TRBJ2-1; D could derive from TRBD1 or TRBD2 (5 bases each). The ends were cut back, 7 bases at V and 9 bases at J, with 16 bases in the middle. The CDR3 totals 13 residues. Germline lookup yields CDR1 WNHNN and CDR2 SYGVQD (reference sequence).

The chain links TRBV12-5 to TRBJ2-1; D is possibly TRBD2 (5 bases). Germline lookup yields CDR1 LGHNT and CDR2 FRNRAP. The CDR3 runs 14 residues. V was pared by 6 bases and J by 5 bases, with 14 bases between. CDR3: CASGTPTNDNEQFF. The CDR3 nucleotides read TGTGCTAGTGGAACCCCGACTAACGACAATGAGCAGTTCTTC.

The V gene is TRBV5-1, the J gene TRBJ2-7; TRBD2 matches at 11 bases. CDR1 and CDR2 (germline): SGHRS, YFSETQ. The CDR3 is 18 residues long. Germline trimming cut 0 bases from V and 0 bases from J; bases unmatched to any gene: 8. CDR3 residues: CASSLELAGASDSYEQYF. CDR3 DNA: TGCGCCAGCAGCTTGGAACTAGCGGGAGCCTCGGACTCCTACGAGCAGTACTTC.

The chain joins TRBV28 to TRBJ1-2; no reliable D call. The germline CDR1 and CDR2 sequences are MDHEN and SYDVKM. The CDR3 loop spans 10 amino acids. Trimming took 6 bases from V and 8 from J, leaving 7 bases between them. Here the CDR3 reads CASSENGYTF. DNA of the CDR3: TGTGCCAGCAGCGAAAACGGCTACACCTTC.

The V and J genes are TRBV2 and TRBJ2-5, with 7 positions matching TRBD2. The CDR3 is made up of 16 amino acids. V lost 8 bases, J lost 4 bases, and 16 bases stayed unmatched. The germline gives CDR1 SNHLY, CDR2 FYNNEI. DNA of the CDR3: TGTGCCAGCTACTTACCCCTGGCGGGAGCGGGAGAGACCCAGTACTTC. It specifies CASYLPLAGAGETQYF.

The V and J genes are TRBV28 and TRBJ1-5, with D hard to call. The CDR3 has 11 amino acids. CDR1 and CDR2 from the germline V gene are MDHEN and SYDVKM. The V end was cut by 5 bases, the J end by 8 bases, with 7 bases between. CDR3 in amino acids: CASSLLEPQHF. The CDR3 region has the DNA TGTGCCAGCAGTCTCCTTGAGCCCCAGCATTTT.

The CDR3 region is CASSQDSGGRSITDTQYF. The CDR3 DNA reads as TGCGCCAGCAGCCAAGATTCCGGCGGGAGGTCCATCACAGATACGCAGTATTTT. The chain combines TRBV4-1 with TRBJ2-3; TRBD2 matches at 8 bases. The CDR3 covers 18 residues. The germline V gene encodes CDR1 MGHRA and CDR2 YSYEKL. With V trimmed by 0 bases and J by 2 bases, 10 bases remained unmatched.

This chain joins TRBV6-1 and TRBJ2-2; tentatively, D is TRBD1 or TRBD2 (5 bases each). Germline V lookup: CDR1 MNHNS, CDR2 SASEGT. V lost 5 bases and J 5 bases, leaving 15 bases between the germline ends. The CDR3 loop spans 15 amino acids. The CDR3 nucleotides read TGTGCCAGCAGTCCCTTAGCAGGGAGAACCGGGGAGCTGTTTTTT. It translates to CASSPLAGRTGELFF.

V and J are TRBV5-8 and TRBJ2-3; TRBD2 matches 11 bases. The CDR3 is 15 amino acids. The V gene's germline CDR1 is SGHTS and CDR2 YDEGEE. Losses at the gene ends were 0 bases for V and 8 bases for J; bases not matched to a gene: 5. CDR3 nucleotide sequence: TGTGCCAGCAGCTTGGTGGGACTAGCGGATTCTACGCAGTATTTT. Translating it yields CASSLVGLADSTQYF.

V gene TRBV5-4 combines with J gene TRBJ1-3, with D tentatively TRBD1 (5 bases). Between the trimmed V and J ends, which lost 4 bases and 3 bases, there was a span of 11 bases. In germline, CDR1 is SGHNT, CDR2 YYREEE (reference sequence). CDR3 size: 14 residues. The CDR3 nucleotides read TGTGCCAGCAGCACGGGACTGCGTGGAAACACCATATATTTT. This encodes CASSTGLRGNTIYF.

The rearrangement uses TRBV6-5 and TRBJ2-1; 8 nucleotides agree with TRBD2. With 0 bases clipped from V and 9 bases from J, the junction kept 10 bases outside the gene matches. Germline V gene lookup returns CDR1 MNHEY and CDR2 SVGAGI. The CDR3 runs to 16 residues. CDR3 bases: TGTGCCAGCAGTTACTCGACAGGACTAGCCCCCAGTGAGCAGTTCTTC. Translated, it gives CASSYSTGLAPSEQFF.

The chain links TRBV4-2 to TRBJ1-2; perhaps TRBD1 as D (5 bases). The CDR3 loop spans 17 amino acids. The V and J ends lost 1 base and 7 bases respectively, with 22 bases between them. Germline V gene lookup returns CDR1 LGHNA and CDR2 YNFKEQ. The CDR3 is CASSQVSRGNPKTGYTF. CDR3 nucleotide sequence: TGTGCCAGCAGCCAAGTGTCGCGGGGGAACCCAAAAACTGGCTACACCTTC.

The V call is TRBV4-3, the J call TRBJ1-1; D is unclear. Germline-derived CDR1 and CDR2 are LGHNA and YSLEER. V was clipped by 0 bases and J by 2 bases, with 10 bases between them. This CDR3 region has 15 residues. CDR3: CASSQEGQANTEAFF. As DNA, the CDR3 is TGCGCCAGCAGCCAAGAGGGCCAGGCAAACACTGAAGCTTTCTTT.

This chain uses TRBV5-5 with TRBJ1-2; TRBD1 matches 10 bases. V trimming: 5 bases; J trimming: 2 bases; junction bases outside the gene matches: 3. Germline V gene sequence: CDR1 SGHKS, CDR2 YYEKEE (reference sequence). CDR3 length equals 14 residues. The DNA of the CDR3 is TGTGCCAGCAGGGGACAGGGGAGGAACTATGGCTACACCTTC. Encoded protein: CASRGQGRNYGYTF. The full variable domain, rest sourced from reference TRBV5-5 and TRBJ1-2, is DAGVTQSPTHLIKTRGQQVTLRCSPISGHKSVSWYQQVLGQGPQFIFQYYEKEERGRGNFPDRFSARQFPNYSSELNVNALLLGDSALYLCASRGQGRNYGYTFGSGTRLTVV.

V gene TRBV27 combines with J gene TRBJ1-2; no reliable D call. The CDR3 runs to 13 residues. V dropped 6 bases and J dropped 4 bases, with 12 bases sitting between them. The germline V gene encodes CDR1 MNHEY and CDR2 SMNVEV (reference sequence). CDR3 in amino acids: CASRPQYPYGYTF. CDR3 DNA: TGTGCCAGCAGGCCACAGTACCCCTATGGCTACACCTTC.

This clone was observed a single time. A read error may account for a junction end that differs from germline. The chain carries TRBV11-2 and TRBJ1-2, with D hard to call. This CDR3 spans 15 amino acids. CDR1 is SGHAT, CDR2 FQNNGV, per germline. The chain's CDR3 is CASGLGASRKGGYTF. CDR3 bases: TGTGCCAGCGGCTTAGGCGCCAGCCGAAAGGGTGGCTACACCTTC.

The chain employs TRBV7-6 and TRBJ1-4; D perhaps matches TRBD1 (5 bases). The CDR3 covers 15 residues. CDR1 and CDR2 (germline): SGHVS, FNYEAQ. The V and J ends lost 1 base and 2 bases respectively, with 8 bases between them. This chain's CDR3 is CASSLGRQTNEKLFF. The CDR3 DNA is TGTGCCAGCAGCTTAGGTCGACAGACTAATGAAAAACTGTTTTTT.

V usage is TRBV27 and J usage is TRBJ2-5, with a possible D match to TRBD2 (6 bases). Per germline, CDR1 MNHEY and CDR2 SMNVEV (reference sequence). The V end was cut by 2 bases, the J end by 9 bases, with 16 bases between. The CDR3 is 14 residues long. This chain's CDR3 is CASSLTGTGGAQYF. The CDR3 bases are TGTGCCAGCAGTTTAACCGGGACTGGAGGAGCCCAGTACTTC.

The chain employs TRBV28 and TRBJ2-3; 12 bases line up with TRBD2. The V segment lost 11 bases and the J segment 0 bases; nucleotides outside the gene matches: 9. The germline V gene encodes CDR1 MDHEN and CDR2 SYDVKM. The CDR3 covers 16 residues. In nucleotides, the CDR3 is TGTGCCGGATCTAGCGGGAGGGCTCCTAGCACAGATACGCAGTATTTT. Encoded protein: CAGSSGRAPSTDTQYF.

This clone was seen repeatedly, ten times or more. The CDR3 sequence is CASSAQGFSLDEQYF. The CDR3 nucleotides are TGTGCCAGCAGTGCGCAGGGTTTTTCACTCGACGAGCAGTACTTC. The rearrangement links TRBV6-1 to TRBJ2-7; possible D gene TRBD1, 5 bases. The germline V and J ends were trimmed by 4 bases and 5 bases, with 18 bases remaining between them. From germline, CDR1 is MNHNS and CDR2 SASEGT. The CDR3 consists of 15 residues.

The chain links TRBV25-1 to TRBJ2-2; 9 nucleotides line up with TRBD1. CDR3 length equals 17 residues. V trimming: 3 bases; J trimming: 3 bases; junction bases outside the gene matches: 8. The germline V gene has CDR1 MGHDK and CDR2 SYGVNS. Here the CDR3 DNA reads TGTGCCAGCAGTGACCCTAGGACAGGGGCCTACACCGGGGAGCTGTTTTTT. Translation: CASSDPRTGAYTGELFF.

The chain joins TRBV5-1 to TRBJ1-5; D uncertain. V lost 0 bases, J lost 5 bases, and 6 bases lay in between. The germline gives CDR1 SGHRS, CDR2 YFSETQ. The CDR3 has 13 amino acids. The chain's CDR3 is CASSLGFDQPQHF. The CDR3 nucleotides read TGCGCCAGCAGCTTGGGTTTCGATCAGCCCCAGCATTTT.

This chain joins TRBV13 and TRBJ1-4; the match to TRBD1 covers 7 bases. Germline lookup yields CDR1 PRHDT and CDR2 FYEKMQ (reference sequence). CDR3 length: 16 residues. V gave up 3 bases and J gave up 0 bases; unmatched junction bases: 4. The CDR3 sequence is CASSFSRGTTNEKLFF. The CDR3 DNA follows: TGTGCCAGCAGCTTTTCCAGGGGGACAACTAATGAAAAACTGTTTTTT.

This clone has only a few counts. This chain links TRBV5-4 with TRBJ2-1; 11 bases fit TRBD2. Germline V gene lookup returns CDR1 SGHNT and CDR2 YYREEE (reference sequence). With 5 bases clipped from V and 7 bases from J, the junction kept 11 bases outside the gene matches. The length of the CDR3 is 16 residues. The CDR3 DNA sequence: TGTGCCAGCAGACCATCCATAGCGGGAGGGCCTAATGAGCAGTTCTTC. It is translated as CASRPSIAGGPNEQFF.

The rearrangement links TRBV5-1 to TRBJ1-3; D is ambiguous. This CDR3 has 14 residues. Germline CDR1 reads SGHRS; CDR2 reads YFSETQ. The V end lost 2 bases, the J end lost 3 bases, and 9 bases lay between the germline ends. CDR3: CASSLSGYGNTIYF. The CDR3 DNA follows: TGCGCCAGCAGCTTATCTGGTTATGGAAACACCATATATTTT.

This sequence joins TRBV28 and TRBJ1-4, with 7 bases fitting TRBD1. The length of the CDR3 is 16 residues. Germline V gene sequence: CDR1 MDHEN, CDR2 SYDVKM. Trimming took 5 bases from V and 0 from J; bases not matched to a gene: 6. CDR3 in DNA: TGTGCCAGCAGTATCTACACAGGGGCAACTAATGAAAAACTGTTTTTT. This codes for CASSIYTGATNEKLFF. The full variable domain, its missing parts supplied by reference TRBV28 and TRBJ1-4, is DVKVTQSSRYLVKRTGEKVFLECVQDMDHENMFWYRQDPGLGLRLIYFSYDVKMKEKGDIPEGYSVSREKKERFSLILESASTNQTSMYLCASSIYTGATNEKLFFGSGTQLSVL.

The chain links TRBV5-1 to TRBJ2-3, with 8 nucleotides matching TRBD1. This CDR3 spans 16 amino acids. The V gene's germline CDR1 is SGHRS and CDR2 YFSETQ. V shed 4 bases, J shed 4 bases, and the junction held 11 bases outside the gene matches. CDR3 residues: CASSQQGTGKADTQYF. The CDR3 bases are TGCGCCAGCAGCCAACAGGGGACAGGAAAGGCAGATACGCAGTATTTT.

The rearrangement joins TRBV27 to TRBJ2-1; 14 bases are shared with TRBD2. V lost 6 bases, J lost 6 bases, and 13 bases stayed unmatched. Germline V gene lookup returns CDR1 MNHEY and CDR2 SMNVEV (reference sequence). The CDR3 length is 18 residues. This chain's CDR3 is CASSPSGLAGVRGNEQFF. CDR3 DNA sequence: TGTGCCAGCAGCCCCTCGGGACTAGCGGGAGTAAGGGGCAATGAGCAGTTCTTC.

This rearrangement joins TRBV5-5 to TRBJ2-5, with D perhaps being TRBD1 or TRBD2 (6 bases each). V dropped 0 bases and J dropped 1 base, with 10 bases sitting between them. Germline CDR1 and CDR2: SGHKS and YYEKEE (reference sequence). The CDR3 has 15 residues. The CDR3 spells CASSLERGVQETQYF. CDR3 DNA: TGTGCCAGCAGCTTGGAGAGGGGGGTCCAAGAGACCCAGTACTTC.